These T cell receptor beta chains were read from a single sample in a study of CD8+ T cells in alopecia areata. Data came from immunoSEQ multiplex PCR; TCRdb stores just in-frame clones and leaves some out. The sample consists of 10,000 to 15,000 clones, around 50% of them appearing once. The sample taken for sequencing was skin. These receptors all come from a human donor with alopecia areata. Both conserved end residues are trimmed from each CDR3. Each record gives: V gene, clone size, J gene, CDR3 protein. Not every row has a clone size; where given, it reads once, few, many or a size class.

>TRBV5-4|few|TRBJ2-7
ASSLVGQEYEQY
>TRBV7-9|-|TRBJ2-5
ASIEGLSSGGPRTQY
>TRBV10-1|-|TRBJ2-2
ASSDPYRDTGELF
>TRBV6-5|-|TRBJ1-2
ASSSGKTRGYT
>TRBV6-1|-|TRBJ1-5
ASSDDRDQPQH
>TRBV28|once|TRBJ1-5
ASNFQYIQPQH
>TRBV6-5|-|TRBJ2-1
ASSFTGTRAYNEQF
>TRBV2|few|TRBJ2-3
ASTGDPFSPDTQY
>TRBV11-3|-|TRBJ2-5
ASSSGQGSETQY
>TRBV28|once|TRBJ2-1
ASSLYGGSHEQF
>TRBV6-6|few|TRBJ2-2
ASSYQGAGTGELF
>TRBV28|-|TRBJ2-7
ASSLVVSGAPYEQY
>TRBV29-1|-|TRBJ1-5
SVGDRLSNQPQH
>TRBV7-9|-|-
ASSLVGPYEQY
>TRBV11-2|-|TRBJ2-1
ASRYPREYGGGPYNEQL
>TRBV29-1|-|TRBJ2-3
SVEVALLTDTQY
>TRBV4-1|-|TRBJ2-2
ASSQYPKGTGELF
>TRBV12-5|-|TRBJ1-1
ASGLGMNTEAF
>TRBV7-2|-|TRBJ2-1
ASSPGQGKWHEQF
>TRBV9|few|TRBJ2-7
ASSVGVPSYEQY
>TRBV15|large|TRBJ1-1
ATSRDRGQKNTEAF
>TRBV29-1|-|TRBJ1-2
SAGESRGASRGYT
>TRBV14|-|TRBJ2-3
ASSPSTDTQY
>TRBV21-1|-|TRBJ1-5
ASSERTGRGNQPQH
>TRBV7-9|-|TRBJ2-1
ASSSPDGSGGTYNEQF
>TRBV5-1|-|TRBJ2-1
ASSFSEHYNEQF
>TRBV7-6|-|TRBJ2-2
ASSLPDAPTGREIAGELF
>TRBV29-1|-|TRBJ2-1
SVAGVTFSPYNEQF
>TRBV2|few|TRBJ1-6
ASSERDDKDSPLH
>TRBV28|-|TRBJ1-5
ASRLSTFSNQPQH
>TRBV15|medium-sized|TRBJ1-5
ATSRDSNTGSGNQPQH
>TRBV7-2|-|TRBJ2-7
ASSPYPSYEQY
>TRBV6-5|-|TRBJ1-1
AVKQLGNTEAF
>TRBV2|-|TRBJ2-7
ASSEVGGGEQY
>TRBV7-8|-|TRBJ2-5
ASSSQGQGVETQY
>TRBV7-9|few|TRBJ2-2
ASSYLHSNTGELF
>TRBV29-1|-|TRBJ2-5
SVEDPFEADRPGTQY
>TRBV4-1|-|TRBJ2-3
ASSSLSQRGFSDTQY